This TCR beta chain is drawn from a study of CD8 T cells in ankylosing spondylitis. One entry per CDR3 protein, called by TCRdb with MiXCR from the 5' RACE reads. The sample lists fewer than 250,000 distinct CDR3 sequences; about 10% were seen once. Overall study findings and caveats: Reactive arthritis synovial fluid and blood previously showed some of these motif variants. Those disease-linked clones were CD8+; they were also relatively rare in peripheral blood.

V was pared by 1 base and J by 6 bases, with 14 bases between. The CDR3 is 15 amino acids. With respect to this clonotype: Its antigen is currently unknown.

V is TRBV12-3 or TRBV12-4 and J is TRBJ2-3, with D possibly being TRBD1 or TRBD2 (6 bases each). Sequenced material: blood, either unsorted or a sorted T cell fraction (not recorded which). The clonotype originates from a male donor with ankylosing spondylitis or in good health (not recorded which). CDR3 sequence: CASSLGSGAGDTQYF. The CDR3 bases are TGTGCCAGCAGTTTAGGTTCGGGGGCCGGGGATACGCAGTATTTT.